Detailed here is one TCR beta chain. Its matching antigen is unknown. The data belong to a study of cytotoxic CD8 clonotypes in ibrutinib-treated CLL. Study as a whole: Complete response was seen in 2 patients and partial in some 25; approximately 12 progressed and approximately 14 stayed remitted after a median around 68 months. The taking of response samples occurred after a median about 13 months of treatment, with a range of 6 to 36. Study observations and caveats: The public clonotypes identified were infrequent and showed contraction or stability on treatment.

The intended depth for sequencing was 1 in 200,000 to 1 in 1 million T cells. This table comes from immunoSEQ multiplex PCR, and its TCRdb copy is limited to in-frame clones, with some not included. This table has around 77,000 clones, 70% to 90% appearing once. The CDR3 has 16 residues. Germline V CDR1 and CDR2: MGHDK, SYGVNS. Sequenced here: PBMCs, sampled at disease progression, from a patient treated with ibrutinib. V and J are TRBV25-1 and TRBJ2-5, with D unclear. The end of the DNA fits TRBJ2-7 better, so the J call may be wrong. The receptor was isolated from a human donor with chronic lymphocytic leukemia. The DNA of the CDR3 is TGTGCCAGCAGTGATAAAAAAACCGGGTCCCCGGACGAGCAGTACTTC. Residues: CASSDKKTGSPDEQYF.